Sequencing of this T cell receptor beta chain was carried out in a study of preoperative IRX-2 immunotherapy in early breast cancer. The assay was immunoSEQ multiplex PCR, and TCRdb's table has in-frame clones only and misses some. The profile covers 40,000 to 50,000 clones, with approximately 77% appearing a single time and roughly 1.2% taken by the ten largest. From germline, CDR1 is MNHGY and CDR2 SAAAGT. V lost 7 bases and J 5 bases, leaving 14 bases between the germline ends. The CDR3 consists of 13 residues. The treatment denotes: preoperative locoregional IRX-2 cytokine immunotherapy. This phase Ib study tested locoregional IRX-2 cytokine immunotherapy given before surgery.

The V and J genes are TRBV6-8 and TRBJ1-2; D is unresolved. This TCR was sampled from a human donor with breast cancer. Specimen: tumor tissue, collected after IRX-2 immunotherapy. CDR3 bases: TGTGCCAGCATCCCTCCCGGGGAATATGGCTACACCTTC. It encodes CASIPPGEYGYTF.